A selection of T cell receptor beta chains follows, all from one sample in a study of blood T cell repertoires in COVID-19. Profiling relied on immunoSEQ multiplex PCR, and the TCRdb table lists in-frame clones only, not all of them. The sample lists some 110,000 clones, roughly 80% seen once, with around 4.8% in the top ten. The sequencing input was peripheral blood. The source of these receptors is a man in his fifties or sixties with acute or convalescent COVID-19. The CDR3 runs from the conserved cysteine through the conserved F or W. A D gene is named only where the DNA matches it firmly. The size entry is marked missing in some rows and otherwise reads once, few, many or a size class.

>.|.|TRBV27|TRBJ1-3
CASSVQGSSGNTIYF
TGTGCCAGCAGTGTCCAGGGTTCCTCTGGAAACACCATATATTTT
>TRBD2|.|TRBV18|TRBJ2-7
CASSSLAGETYEQYF
TGTGCCAGCTCATCCCTAGCGGGAGAGACCTACGAGCAGTACTTC
>.|once|TRBV3-1/TRBV3-2|TRBJ2-7
CASSQEIQGEQYF
TGTGCCAGCAGCCAGGAGATACAGGGCGAGCAGTACTTC
>TRBD1|.|TRBV7-9|TRBJ1-5
CASSLGTGVGQPQHF
TGTGCCAGCAGCTTAGGCACAGGGGTTGGGCAGCCCCAGCATTTT
>.|.|TRBV29-1|TRBJ2-3
CSVTGLYISTDTQYF
TGCAGCGTCACGGGACTTTATATAAGCACAGATACGCAGTATTTT
>.|.|TRBV7-3|TRBJ1-6
CASSSDKYNSPLHF
TGTGCCAGCAGCTCGGACAAATATAATTCACCCCTCCACTTT
>.|.|TRBV18|TRBJ1-4
CASSPTGTTNEKLFF
TGTGCCAGCTCACCTACCGGGACAACTAATGAAAAACTGTTTTTT
>.|.|TRBV30|TRBJ1-3
CAWRAGGNTIYF
TGTGCCTGGAGGGCGGGGGGAAACACCATATATTTT
>TRBD1|.|TRBV27|TRBJ2-7
CASSFEGAEQYF
TGTGCCAGCAGTTTTGAGGGGGCCGAGCAGTACTTC
>.|.|TRBV5-4|TRBJ2-7
CASTGVGSYEQYF
TGTGCCAGCACAGGGGTCGGATCCTACGAGCAGTACTTC
>.|.|TRBV7-2|TRBJ2-2
CASSPRLVSRESGTGELFF
TGTGCCAGCAGCCCCCGACTGGTCTCACGGGAGTCGGGCACCGGGGAGCTGTTTTTT
>.|once|TRBV4-2|TRBJ1-5
CASSQDVGGMYQPQHF
TGTGCCAGCAGCCAAGATGTCGGGGGGATGTATCAGCCCCAGCATTTT
>.|.|TRBV3-1/TRBV3-2|TRBJ2-2
CASSTVGGELFF
TGTGCCAGCAGCACAGTCGGCGGGGAGCTGTTTTTT
>TRBD1|.|TRBV6-2/TRBV6-3|TRBJ2-7
CASSYSGQGFYEQYF
TGTGCCAGCAGTTACTCCGGACAGGGTTTCTACGAGCAGTACTTC
>TRBD2|.|TRBV7-2|TRBJ2-3
CASSLDPGTRSDTQYF
TGTGCCAGCAGCTTAGACCCTGGGACTAGATCAGATACGCAGTATTTT
>.|few|TRBV21-1|TRBJ1-2
CASSKERTGTYGYTF
TGTGCCAGCAGCAAAGAAAGGACAGGGACCTATGGCTACACCTTC